These 6 T cell receptor beta chains were sequenced from one sample in a study of shared clonotypes between healthy human individuals. Repertoires were generated with immunoSEQ multiplex PCR, while TCRdb's copy carries only in-frame clones and drops some. The table shows about 1 million clones, with about 80% occurring only once. Sequenced material: memory CD4+ T cells sorted from blood. Subset noted: CD45RA-negative fraction. The receptors were gathered from a man between 18 and 29 years old in good health.

The chain couples TRBV27 to TRBJ1-5; 7 bases fit TRBD1. CDR3 length: 14 residues. Germline V gene lookup returns CDR1 MNHEY and CDR2 SMNVEV (reference sequence). With 5 bases clipped from V and 4 bases from J, the junction kept 5 bases outside the gene matches. This chain's CDR3 is CASSPRQGNQPQHF. The CDR3, as DNA: TGTGCCAGCAGTCCCCGACAGGGAAATCAGCCCCAGCATTTT.

About this clone itself: A much more abundant neighbour one base away suggests this may be a read error. The chain couples TRBV6-1 to TRBJ2-3; D unresolved. Germline CDR1 is MNHNS and CDR2 is SASEGT. There are 12 residues in the CDR3. Trimming left V 5 bases short and J 2 bases short, with 5 bases between. The DNA for the CDR3 is TGTGCCAGCAGTCCCCACACAGATACGCAGTATTTT. It is translated as CASSPHTDTQYF.

This clone occurred once. This chain links TRBV20-1 with TRBJ2-3, with TRBD2 as a possible D gene (5 bases). The CDR3 is 11 residues long. With 5 bases removed from V and 10 bases from J, the gap between germline ends came to 13 bases. Germline CDR1 reads DFQATT; CDR2 reads SNEGSKA (reference sequence). In DNA form, the CDR3 reads TGCAGTGCTCTACTAGTCCCCCCGCAGTATTTT. It is translated as CSALLVPPQYF.

The gene calls are TRBV9 and TRBJ2-5; D call uncertain. Trimming pared 4 bases from V and 5 bases from J, leaving 9 bases between. From germline, CDR1 is SGDLS and CDR2 YYNGEE. The length of the CDR3 is 12 residues. This chain's CDR3 is CASSQSGETQYF. In nucleotides, the CDR3 is TGTGCCAGCAGCCAATCTGGGGAGACCCAGTACTTC.

As DNA, the CDR3 is TGTGCCAGCAGCGTAGGTCTGGTTTTGAACACTGAAGCTTTCTTT. Protein product: CASSVGLVLNTEAFF. This sequence joins TRBV9 and TRBJ1-1; D not certain. This CDR3 comprises 15 residues. The germline gives CDR1 SGDLS, CDR2 YYNGEE. Trimming removed 0 bases from V and 0 bases from J, with 9 bases in between.

The CDR3 is CASSWSGGPATGELFF. CDR3 nucleotides: TGTGCCAGCAGCTGGAGCGGGGGGCCCGCTACCGGGGAGCTGTTTTTT. The rearrangement uses TRBV7-9 and TRBJ2-2; 9 nucleotides align to TRBD2. Trimming took 4 bases from V and 5 from J; bases not matched to a gene: 8. Germline V gives CDR1 SEHNR, CDR2 FQNEAQ (reference sequence). The CDR3 runs to 16 residues.